The source of this T cell receptor beta chain is a study of CD8 T cells in ankylosing spondylitis. Quantitative 5'-RACE with molecular barcodes was used to make the TCR beta libraries. From the 5' RACE reads, TCRdb called clonotypes with MiXCR, one entry per CDR3 protein. Here the sample spans just over 150,000 distinct CDR3 sequences, roughly 18% being singletons. In its sample, this clonotype was seen many times. Its antigen is undetermined. The CDR3 runs to 13 residues. V trimming: 4 bases; J trimming: 3 bases; junction bases outside the gene matches: 3. Germline CDR1 and CDR2: DFQATT and SNEGSKA (reference sequence). General study findings and limits: Existing reports had already noted some motif variants in reactive arthritis synovial fluid and blood. Reports say disease-linked clones showed up significantly more in matched ankylosing spondylitis synovial fluid. Seemingly characteristic of ankylosing spondylitis blood was a TCR beta motif consisting of eight highly homologous variants.

The sequence came from a male donor with ankylosing spondylitis or in good health (not recorded which). The specimen sequenced was blood, either unsorted or a sorted T cell fraction (not recorded which). The chain has TRBV20-1 and TRBJ2-3; 8 positions match TRBD2. CDR3 loop: CSATGLGTDTQYF. The CDR3 DNA follows: TGCAGTGCTACGGGACTAGGAACAGATACGCAGTATTTT.